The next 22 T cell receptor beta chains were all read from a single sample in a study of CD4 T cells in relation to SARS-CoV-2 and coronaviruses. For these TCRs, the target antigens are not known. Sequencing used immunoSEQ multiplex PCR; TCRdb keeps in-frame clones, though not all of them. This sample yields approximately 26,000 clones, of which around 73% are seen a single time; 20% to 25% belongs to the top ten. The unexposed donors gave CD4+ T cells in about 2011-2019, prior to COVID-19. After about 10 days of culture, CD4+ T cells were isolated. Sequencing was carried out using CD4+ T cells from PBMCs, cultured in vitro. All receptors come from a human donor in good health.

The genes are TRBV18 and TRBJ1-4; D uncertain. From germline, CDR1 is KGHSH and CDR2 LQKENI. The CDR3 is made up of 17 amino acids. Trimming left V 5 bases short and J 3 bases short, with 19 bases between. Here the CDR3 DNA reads TGTGCCAGCTCAACGCCGGGGTCTTTGCTTTCTAATGAAAAACTGTTTTTT. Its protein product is CASSTPGSLLSNEKLFF.

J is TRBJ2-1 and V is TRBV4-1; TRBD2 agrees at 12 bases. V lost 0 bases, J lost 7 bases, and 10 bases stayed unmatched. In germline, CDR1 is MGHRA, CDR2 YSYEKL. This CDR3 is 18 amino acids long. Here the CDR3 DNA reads TGCGCCAGCAGCCAAGAGTGGACTAGCGGGAATCTTGCAAATGAGCAGTTCTTC. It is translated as CASSQEWTSGNLANEQFF.

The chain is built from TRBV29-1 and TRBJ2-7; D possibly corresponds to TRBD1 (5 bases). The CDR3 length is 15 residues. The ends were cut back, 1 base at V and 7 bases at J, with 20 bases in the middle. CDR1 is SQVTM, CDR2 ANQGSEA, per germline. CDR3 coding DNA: TGCAGCGTTGAAGTGCGATGGGGCCAAATTAGGGAGCAGTACTTC. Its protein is CSVEVRWGQIREQYF.

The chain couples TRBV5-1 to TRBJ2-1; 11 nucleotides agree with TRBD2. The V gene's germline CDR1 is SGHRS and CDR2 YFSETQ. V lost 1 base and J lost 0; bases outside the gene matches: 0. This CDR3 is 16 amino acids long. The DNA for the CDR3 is TGCGCCAGCAGCTTGACTAGCGGGAGCTCCTACAATGAGCAGTTCTTC. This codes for CASSLTSGSSYNEQFF.

The CDR3 DNA is TGTGCCAGCAGCCAAAGGACAGGGGTCCAGCCCCAGCATTTT. It specifies CASSQRTGVQPQHF. The rearrangement joins TRBV3-1 (or the pseudogene TRBV3-2) to TRBJ1-5, with TRBD1 identical over 9 bases. V lost 2 bases to trimming and J lost 7 bases; unmatched junction nucleotides: 3. From germline, CDR1 is LGHDT and CDR2 YNNKEL (reference sequence). CDR3 length: 14 residues.

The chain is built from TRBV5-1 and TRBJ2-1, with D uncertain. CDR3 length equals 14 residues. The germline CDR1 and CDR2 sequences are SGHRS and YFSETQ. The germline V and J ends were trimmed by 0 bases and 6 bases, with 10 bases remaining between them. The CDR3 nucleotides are TGCGCCAGCAGCTTGGCCGCTACGGGCAATGAGCAGTTCTTC. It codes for CASSLAATGNEQFF.

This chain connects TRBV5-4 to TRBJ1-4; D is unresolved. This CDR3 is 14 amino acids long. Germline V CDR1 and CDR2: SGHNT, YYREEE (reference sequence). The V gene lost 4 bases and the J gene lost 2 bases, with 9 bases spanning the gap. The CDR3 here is CASSPGPTNEKLFF. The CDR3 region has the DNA TGTGCCAGCAGCCCAGGCCCGACTAATGAAAAACTGTTTTTT.

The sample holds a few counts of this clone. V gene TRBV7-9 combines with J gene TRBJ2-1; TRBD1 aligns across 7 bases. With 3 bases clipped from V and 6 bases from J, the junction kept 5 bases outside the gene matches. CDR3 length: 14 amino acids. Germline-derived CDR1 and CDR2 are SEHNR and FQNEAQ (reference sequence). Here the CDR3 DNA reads TGTGCCAGCAGCTTCCAGGGGGATATCAATGAGCAGTTCTTC. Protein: CASSFQGDINEQFF.

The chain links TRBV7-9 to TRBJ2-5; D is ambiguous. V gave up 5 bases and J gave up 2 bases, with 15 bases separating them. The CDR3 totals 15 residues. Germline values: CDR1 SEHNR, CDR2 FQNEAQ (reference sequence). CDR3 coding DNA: TGTGCCAGCAGCACTGACGGCCCTTATCAAGAGACCCAGTACTTC. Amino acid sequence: CASSTDGPYQETQYF.

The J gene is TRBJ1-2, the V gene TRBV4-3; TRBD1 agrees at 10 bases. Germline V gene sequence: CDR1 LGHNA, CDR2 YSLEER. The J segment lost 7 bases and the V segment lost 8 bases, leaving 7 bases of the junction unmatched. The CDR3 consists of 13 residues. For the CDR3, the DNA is TGCGCCAGCGCTCCGGGACAGGGGATTGGCTACACCTTC. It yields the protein CASAPGQGIGYTF.

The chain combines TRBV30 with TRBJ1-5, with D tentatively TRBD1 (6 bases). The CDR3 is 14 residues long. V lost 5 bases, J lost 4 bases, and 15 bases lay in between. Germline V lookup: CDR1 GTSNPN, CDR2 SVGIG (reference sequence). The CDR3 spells CAWGSGQFNQPQHF. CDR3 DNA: TGTGCCTGGGGGTCGGGACAATTTAATCAGCCCCAGCATTTT.

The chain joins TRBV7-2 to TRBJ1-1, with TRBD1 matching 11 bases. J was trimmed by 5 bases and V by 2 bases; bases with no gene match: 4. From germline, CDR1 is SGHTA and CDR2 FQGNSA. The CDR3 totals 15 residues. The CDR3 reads CASSLYGTGGTEAFF. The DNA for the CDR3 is TGTGCCAGCAGCTTATATGGGACAGGGGGGACTGAAGCTTTCTTT.

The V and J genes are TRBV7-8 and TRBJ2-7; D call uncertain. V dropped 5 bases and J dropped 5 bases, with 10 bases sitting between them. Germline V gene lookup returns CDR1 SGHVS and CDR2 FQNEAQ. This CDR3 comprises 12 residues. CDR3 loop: CASSRPGNEQYF. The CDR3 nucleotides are TGTGCCAGCAGCCGGCCAGGTAACGAGCAGTACTTC.

This chain's CDR3 is CASSFRTGRDSNQPQHF. For the CDR3, the DNA is TGTGCCAGCAGCTTTAGGACAGGGAGAGATAGCAATCAGCCCCAGCATTTT. The chain links TRBV5-6 to TRBJ1-5; 8 bases map to TRBD1. Trimming removed 2 bases from V and 0 bases from J; junction bases left unmatched: 7. CDR3 length: 17 residues. CDR1 SGHDT and CDR2 YYEEEE come from the germline V gene.

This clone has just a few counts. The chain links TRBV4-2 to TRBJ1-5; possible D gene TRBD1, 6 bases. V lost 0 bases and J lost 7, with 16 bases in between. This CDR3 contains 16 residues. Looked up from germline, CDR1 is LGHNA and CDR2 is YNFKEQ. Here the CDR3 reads CASSQDHGGAGQPQHF. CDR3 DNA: TGTGCCAGCAGCCAAGATCATGGGGGGGCAGGGCAGCCCCAGCATTTT.

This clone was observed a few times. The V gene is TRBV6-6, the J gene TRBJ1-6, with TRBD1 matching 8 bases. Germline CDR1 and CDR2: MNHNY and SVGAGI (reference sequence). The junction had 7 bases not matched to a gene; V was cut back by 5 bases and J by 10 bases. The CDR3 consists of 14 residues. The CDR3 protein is CASSRPDRGSPLHF. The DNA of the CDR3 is TGTGCCAGCAGTAGACCCGACAGGGGATCACCCCTCCACTTT.

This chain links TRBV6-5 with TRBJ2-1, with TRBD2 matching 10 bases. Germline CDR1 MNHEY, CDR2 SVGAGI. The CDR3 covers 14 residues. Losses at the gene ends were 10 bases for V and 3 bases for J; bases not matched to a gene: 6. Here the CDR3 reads CATHGTSVYNEQFF. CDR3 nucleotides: TGTGCCACCCATGGGACTAGCGTCTACAATGAGCAGTTCTTC.

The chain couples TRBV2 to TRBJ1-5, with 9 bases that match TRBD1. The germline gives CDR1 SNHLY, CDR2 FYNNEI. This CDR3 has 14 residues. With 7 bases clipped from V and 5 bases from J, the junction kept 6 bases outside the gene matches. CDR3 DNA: TGTGCCAGCACCCGTAGGACAGGGGATCAGCCCCAGCATTTT. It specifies CASTRRTGDQPQHF.

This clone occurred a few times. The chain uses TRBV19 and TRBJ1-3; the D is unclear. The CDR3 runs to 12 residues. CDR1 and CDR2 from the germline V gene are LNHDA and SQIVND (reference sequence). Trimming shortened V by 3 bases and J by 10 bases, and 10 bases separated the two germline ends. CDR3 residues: CASSILRETIYF. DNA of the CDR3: TGTGCCAGTAGTATCTTGAGGGAAACCATATATTTT.

This CDR3 is CATFRDRGRLTEAFF. The CDR3 region has the DNA TGTGCCACCTTCCGGGACAGGGGGCGACTCACTGAAGCTTTCTTT. The chain uses TRBV6-5 and TRBJ1-1; 12 positions match TRBD1. V shed 10 bases, J shed 4 bases, and the junction held 10 bases outside the gene matches. This CDR3 comprises 15 residues. Germline V gives CDR1 MNHEY, CDR2 SVGAGI.

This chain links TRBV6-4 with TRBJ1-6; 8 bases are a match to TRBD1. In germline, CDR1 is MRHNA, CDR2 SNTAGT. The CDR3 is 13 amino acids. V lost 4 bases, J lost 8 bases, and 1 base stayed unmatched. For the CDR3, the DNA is TGTGCCAGCAGTGCACAGGGGGATTCACCCCTCCACTTT. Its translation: CASSAQGDSPLHF.

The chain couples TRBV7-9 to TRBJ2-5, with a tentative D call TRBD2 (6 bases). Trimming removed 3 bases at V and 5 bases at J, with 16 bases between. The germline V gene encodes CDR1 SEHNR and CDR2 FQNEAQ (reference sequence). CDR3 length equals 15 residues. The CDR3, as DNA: TGTGCCAGCAGCTTCGACTTCGCGGGGATCGAGACCCAGTACTTC. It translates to CASSFDFAGIETQYF.